Listed here are 19 T cell receptor beta chains from one sample, sequenced in a study of blood T cell repertoires in COVID-19. The data were produced by immunoSEQ multiplex PCR, yet TCRdb's version contains in-frame clones alone and is incomplete. The sample has 200,000 to 250,000 clones, roughly 90% seen once. Sequencing was performed on peripheral blood. Receptors were obtained from a woman aged 60 to 75 with acute or convalescent COVID-19.

V gene TRBV5-1 combines with J gene TRBJ2-2; 7 bases fit TRBD2. CDR1 is SGHRS, CDR2 YFSETQ, per germline. V lost 1 base, J lost 1 base, and 4 bases stayed unmatched. There are 16 residues in the CDR3. This CDR3 reads CASSLQTSRNTGELFF. For the CDR3, the DNA is TGCGCCAGCAGCTTGCAGACTAGCCGGAACACCGGGGAGCTGTTTTTT. The full variable domain, completed using reference TRBV5-1 and TRBJ2-2, is KAGVTQTPRYLIKTRGQQVTLSCSPISGHRSVSWYQQTPGQGLQFLFEYFSETQRNKGNFPGRFSGRQFSNSRSEMNVSTLELGDSALYLCASSLQTSRNTGELFFGEGSRLTVL.

A single count supports this clone. The gene calls are TRBV11-2 and TRBJ1-1; D is uncertain. CDR3 size: 15 residues. The V gene lost 2 bases and the J gene lost 0 bases, with 10 bases spanning the gap. Germline CDR1 and CDR2: SGHAT and FQNNGV. The CDR3 loop reads CASSLNSYLNTEAFF. The DNA of the CDR3 is TGTGCCAGCAGCTTAAACAGCTACCTGAACACTGAAGCTTTCTTT.

The genes are TRBV4-1 and TRBJ2-3; TRBD2 aligns across 13 bases. This CDR3 spans 19 amino acids. Looked up from germline, CDR1 is MGHRA and CDR2 is YSYEKL. V was clipped by 3 bases and J by 0 bases; unmatched bases: 9. CDR3 in amino acids: CASSQWGTSGTYSTDTQYF. CDR3 coding DNA: TGCGCCAGCAGCCAGTGGGGGACTAGCGGGACCTATAGCACAGATACGCAGTATTTT.

The count of this clone is one. V gene TRBV5-1 combines with J gene TRBJ2-7; 7 nucleotides line up with TRBD2. There are 17 residues in the CDR3. CDR1 SGHRS and CDR2 YFSETQ come from the germline V gene. Trimming cost V 4 bases and J 0 bases; bases outside gene matches: 13. In nucleotides, the CDR3 is TGCGCCAGCAGCATCGACCCATCCGGGACTACCTCCTACGAGCAGTACTTC. Translated, it gives CASSIDPSGTTSYEQYF. Combining the CDR3 with reference TRBV5-1 and TRBJ2-7 gives the whole variable domain KAGVTQTPRYLIKTRGQQVTLSCSPISGHRSVSWYQQTPGQGLQFLFEYFSETQRNKGNFPGRFSGRQFSNSRSEMNVSTLELGDSALYLCASSIDPSGTTSYEQYFGPGTRLTVT.

This clone occurred a few times. The gene calls are TRBV18 and TRBJ1-5, with TRBD1 as a possible D gene (5 bases). CDR1 is KGHSH and CDR2 is LQKENI in the germline V gene. The CDR3 sequence is 14 residues long. Deletions cut 2 bases from V and 5 bases from J, with 10 bases between. This chain's CDR3 is CASSPNDSDQPQHF. The CDR3 coding sequence is TGTGCCAGCTCACCAAACGACAGCGATCAGCCCCAGCATTTT.

This clone has a single count. The chain is built from TRBV11-2 and TRBJ2-7, with 12 bases aligning to TRBD1. The CDR3 is made up of 18 amino acids. The V gene's germline CDR1 is SGHAT and CDR2 FQNNGV. Trimming took 3 bases from V and 6 from J; bases not matched to a gene: 15. CDR3 region: CASSFSRTGTGGNGEQYF. In DNA, the CDR3 is TGTGCCAGCAGCTTCTCTCGTACTGGGACAGGGGGCAACGGCGAGCAGTACTTC.

The V and J genes are TRBV7-3 and TRBJ2-1, with D tentatively TRBD1 (5 bases). Trimming removed 3 bases from V and 6 bases from J, with 15 bases in between. The CDR3 is made up of 15 amino acids. Per the germline V gene, CDR1 is SGHTA and CDR2 is FQGTGA. The CDR3 loop is CASSFFPAQGNEQFF. The CDR3 bases are TGTGCCAGCAGCTTTTTCCCGGCCCAGGGCAATGAGCAGTTCTTC. The variable domain in full, with the rest retrieved from reference TRBV7-3 and TRBJ2-1, is GAGVSQTPSNKVTEKGKYVELRCDPISGHTALYWYRQSLGQGPEFLIYFQGTGAADDSGLPNDRFFAVRPEGSVSTLKIQRTERGDSAVYLCASSFFPAQGNEQFFGPGTRLTVL.

The rearrangement joins TRBV9 to TRBJ2-5; 11 nucleotides agree with TRBD2. The junction had 6 bases not matched to a gene; V was cut back by 4 bases and J by 4 bases. This CDR3 region has 15 residues. Germline-derived CDR1 and CDR2 are SGDLS and YYNGEE. The CDR3 DNA is TGTGCCAGCAGCCCCCGAGGGACTAGCGGAGAGACCCAGTACTTC. Encoded protein: CASSPRGTSGETQYF.

J is TRBJ2-5 and V is TRBV6-6; 8 nucleotides line up with TRBD2. This CDR3 spans 15 amino acids. The trim removed 3 bases at V and 5 bases at J, leaving 8 bases unmatched. The germline V gene has CDR1 MNHNY and CDR2 SVGAGI (reference sequence). The CDR3 DNA reads as TGTGCCAGCAGTTATGAAGCGGGAGTGGGGGAGACCCAGTACTTC. Protein product: CASSYEAGVGETQYF.

The genes are TRBV7-2 and TRBJ2-6; the D gene is possibly TRBD1 (6 bases). The ends were cut back, 4 bases at V and 0 bases at J, with 16 bases in the middle. Per germline, CDR1 SGHTA and CDR2 FQGNSA. This CDR3 contains 18 residues. CDR3 nucleotide sequence: TGTGCCAGCAGCTCCCCCCGGACAGCCGGCTCTGGGGCCAACGTCCTGACTTTC. This sequence encodes CASSSPRTAGSGANVLTF.

This sequence joins TRBV10-3 and TRBJ1-1, with 7 bases lining up with TRBD1. V lost 0 bases and J lost 4; bases outside the gene matches: 8. CDR3 length: 16 amino acids. Germline values: CDR1 ENHRY, CDR2 SYGVKD. The CDR3 reads CAISESIPGGITEAFF. Here the CDR3 DNA reads TGTGCCATCAGTGAGTCGATTCCAGGGGGGATCACTGAAGCTTTCTTT.

This chain uses TRBV9 with TRBJ2-2, with 8 positions matching TRBD1. Germline V gene sequence: CDR1 SGDLS, CDR2 YYNGEE. J lost 0 bases, V lost 4 bases, and 5 bases had no gene match. This CDR3 has 16 residues. The CDR3 region has the DNA TGTGCCAGCAGCCCGGGACAGGCCGCGAACACCGGGGAGCTGTTTTTT. Its translation is CASSPGQAANTGELFF.

This clone has just a few counts. The V call is TRBV7-9, the J call TRBJ1-6, with D maybe TRBD1 (5 bases). Trimming left V 5 bases short and J 10 bases short, with 21 bases between. The length of the CDR3 is 16 residues. The germline gives CDR1 SEHNR, CDR2 FQNEAQ (reference sequence). CDR3: CASSPRTSSLGSPLHF. The CDR3 nucleotides are TGTGCCAGCAGCCCCCGGACAAGTAGTTTGGGATCACCCCTCCACTTT.

Comment on this clone: The sample holds other DNA sequences that translate to the same CDR3. This chain links TRBV9 with TRBJ2-5; no clear D gene. The CDR3 sequence is 13 residues long. Trimming pared 0 bases from V and 2 bases from J, leaving 5 bases between. Germline CDR1 reads SGDLS; CDR2 reads YYNGEE. CDR3 bases: TGTGCCAGCAGCGTAGCCCGTCAAGAGACCCAGTACTTC. Its protein product is CASSVARQETQYF.

V gene TRBV24-1 combines with J gene TRBJ2-7; TRBD2 might be the D (7 bases). Germline V gives CDR1 KGHDR, CDR2 SFDVKD. CDR3 length equals 14 residues. The V end was cut by 1 base, the J end by 7 bases, with 13 bases between. This CDR3 is CATSDFRGAGEQYF. The CDR3 nucleotides read TGTGCCACCAGTGATTTCCGGGGGGCGGGGGAGCAGTACTTC.

The J gene is TRBJ2-5, the V gene TRBV6-2 or TRBV6-3; 11 nucleotides agree with TRBD2. The CDR3 is 16 residues long. Germline CDR1 MNHEY, CDR2 SVGEGT. V was clipped by 0 bases and J by 5 bases; unmatched bases: 5. In DNA, the CDR3 is TGTGCCAGCAGTTACTCGACTAGCGGGGATAGGGAGACCCAGTACTTC. Translation gives CASSYSTSGDRETQYF.

This clone was seen once. The chain couples TRBV5-6 to TRBJ2-5, with D possibly TRBD1 on 5 matching bases. Trimming removed 4 bases from V and 5 bases from J, with 18 bases in between. The CDR3 runs 15 residues. CDR1 SGHDT and CDR2 YYEEEE come from the germline V gene. The CDR3 sequence: CASSVRQGVMETQYF. The CDR3, as DNA: TGTGCCAGCAGCGTAAGGCAGGGCGTAATGGAGACCCAGTACTTC.

The rearrangement uses TRBV4-2 and TRBJ2-5, with TRBD1 as a possible D gene (6 bases). Per germline, CDR1 LGHNA and CDR2 YNFKEQ. V was pared by 1 base and J by 5 bases, with 14 bases between. The CDR3 length is 15 residues. This CDR3 is CASSQGVTDRETQYF. The CDR3 DNA is TGTGCCAGCAGCCAAGGTGTGACAGACAGGGAGACCCAGTACTTC.

A single count supports this clone. This chain joins TRBV2 and TRBJ1-2, with 7 bases lining up with TRBD1. J gave up 0 bases and V 6 bases, and 4 bases lay outside the gene matches. The CDR3 length is 14 residues. The germline V gene encodes CDR1 SNHLY and CDR2 FYNNEI. CDR3 amino acids: CASRTGVSNYGYTF. CDR3 bases: TGTGCCAGCAGAACAGGGGTCTCTAACTATGGCTACACCTTC.